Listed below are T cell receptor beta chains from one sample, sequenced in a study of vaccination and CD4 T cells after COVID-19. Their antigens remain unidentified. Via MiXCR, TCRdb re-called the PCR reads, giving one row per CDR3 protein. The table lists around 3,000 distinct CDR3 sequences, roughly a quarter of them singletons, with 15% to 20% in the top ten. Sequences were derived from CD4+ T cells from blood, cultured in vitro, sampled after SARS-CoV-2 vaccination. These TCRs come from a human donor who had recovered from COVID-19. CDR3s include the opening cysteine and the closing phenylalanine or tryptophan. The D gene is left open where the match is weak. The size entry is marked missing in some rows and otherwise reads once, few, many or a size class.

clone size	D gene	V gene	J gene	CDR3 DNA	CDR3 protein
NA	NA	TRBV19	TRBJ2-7	TGTGCCAGTAGTACCCAGGGGAAGGAGAACGAGCAGTACTTC	CASSTQGKENEQYF
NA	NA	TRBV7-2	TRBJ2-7	TGTGCCAGCAGCTTAGGAGGAACTTACGAGCAGTACTTC	CASSLGGTYEQYF
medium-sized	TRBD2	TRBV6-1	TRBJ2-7	TGTGCCAGCAGGGGCGGGGGGAACGAGCAGTACTTC	CASRGGGNEQYF
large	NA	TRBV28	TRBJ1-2	TGTGCCAGCAGCTACCGACGGGGGGGACTCTATGGCTACACCTTC	CASSYRRGGLYGYTF
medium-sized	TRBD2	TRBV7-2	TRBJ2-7	TGTGCCAGCAGCTTAAGGGCGGGACTAGTTAGCTACGAGCAGTACTTC	CASSLRAGLVSYEQYF
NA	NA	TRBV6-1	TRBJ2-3	TGTGCCGCACACTCCTGGTCGGCAGATACGCAGTATTTT	CAAHSWSADTQYF
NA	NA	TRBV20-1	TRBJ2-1	TGCAGTGCTAGAAAAGGCTACCGGCAGGGGGGGAATGAGCAGTTCTTC	CSARKGYRQGGNEQFF
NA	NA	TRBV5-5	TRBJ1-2	TGTGCCAGCAGCCCTGAGGGTGGCTACACCTTC	CASSPEGGYTF
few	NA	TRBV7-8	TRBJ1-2	TGTGCCAGCAGCTCCGCCGACCAGGGGCTGCGCTATGGCTACACCTTC	CASSSADQGLRYGYTF
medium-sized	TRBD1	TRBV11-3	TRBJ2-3	TGTGCCAGCAGCAGTCGGGACAGGGCAGATACGCAGTATTTT	CASSSRDRADTQYF
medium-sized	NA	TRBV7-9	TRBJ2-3	TGTGCCAGCAGACCGAGGTACACAGATACGCAGTATTTT	CASRPRYTDTQYF
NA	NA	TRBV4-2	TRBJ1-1	TGTGCCAGCAGCCAAGATTCGGCCAGGCAGAACACTGAAGCTTTCTTT	CASSQDSARQNTEAFF
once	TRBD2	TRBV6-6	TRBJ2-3	TGTGCCAGCAGTTACTCTCATGGACTAGGCGCAGATACGCAGTATTTT	CASSYSHGLGADTQYF
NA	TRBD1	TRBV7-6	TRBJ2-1	TGTGCCAGCAGCTTAGGGCAGGGGGCGGGTGAGCAGTTCTTC	CASSLGQGAGEQFF
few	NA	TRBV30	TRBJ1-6	TGTGCCTCAAGAGGGGGAGGTTATTCACCCCTCCACTTT	CASRGGGYSPLHF
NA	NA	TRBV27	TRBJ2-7	TGTGTCACGAGGTTTCCGGGGTACGAGCAGTACTTC	CVTRFPGYEQYF
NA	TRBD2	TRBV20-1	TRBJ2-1	TGCAGTGCTAGAGATCGTTCTAGCGGCGCCTACAATGAGCAGTTCTTC	CSARDRSSGAYNEQFF
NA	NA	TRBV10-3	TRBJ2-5	TGTGCCATCAGTGCGCGGGGGCCTGGGGAGACCCAGTACTTC	CAISARGPGETQYF
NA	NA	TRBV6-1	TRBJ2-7	TGTGCCAGCAGCCCTTCCCCTTTCTCCTACGAGCAGTACTTC	CASSPSPFSYEQYF
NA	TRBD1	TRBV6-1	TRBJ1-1	TGTGCCAGCAGACCTACCCCCGGGACAGGGATAGCTTTCTTT	CASRPTPGTGIAFF
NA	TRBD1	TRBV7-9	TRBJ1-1	TGTGCCAGCAGCTTAGCGGGGGGACAGCTTGAAGCTTTCTTT	CASSLAGGQLEAFF
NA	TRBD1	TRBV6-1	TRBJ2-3	TGTGCCAGCAGACGAAGTGGACAGGGAGTGTATACGCAGTATTTT	CASRRSGQGVYTQYF
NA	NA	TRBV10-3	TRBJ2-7	TGTGCCGCCAGGGGAACGGGGGATACCTACGAGCAGTACTTC	CAARGTGDTYEQYF
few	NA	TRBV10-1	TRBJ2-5	TGCGCCAGCAGTGAGGGACTCAAGACCCAGTACTTC	CASSEGLKTQYF
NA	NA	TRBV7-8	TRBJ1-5	TGTGCCAGCACCGGGAGGGGGAAGAATAGCAATCAGCCCCAGCATTTT	CASTGRGKNSNQPQHF
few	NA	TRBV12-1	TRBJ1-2	TGTGCCAGCAGCCTCGGACGCTATGGCTACACCTTC	CASSLGRYGYTF
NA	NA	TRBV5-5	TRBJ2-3	TGTGCCAGCAGCTTGTCTCCGGGGAGCACAGATACGCAGTATTTT	CASSLSPGSTDTQYF
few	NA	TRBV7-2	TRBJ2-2	TGTGCCAGCAGCTTAACCCTCCACAGACCAGGGGCCACCGGGGAGCTGTTTTTT	CASSLTLHRPGATGELFF
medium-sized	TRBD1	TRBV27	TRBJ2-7	TGTGCCAGCAGTTTATCCGGGACAGCCTCCTACGAGCAGTACTTC	CASSLSGTASYEQYF
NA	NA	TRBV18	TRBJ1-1	TGTGCCAGCTCCCCGGCCCGAGAGAACACTGAAGCTTTCTTT	CASSPARENTEAFF
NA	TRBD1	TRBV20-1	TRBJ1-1	TGCAGTGCTAGACCGACAGGGGGGAGTATGAACACTGAAGCTTTCTTT	CSARPTGGSMNTEAFF
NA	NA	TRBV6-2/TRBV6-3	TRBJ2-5	TGTGCCAGCAGTTACTCCGGTGCCCCTATCCAGTACTTC	CASSYSGAPIQYF
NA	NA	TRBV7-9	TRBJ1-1	TGTGCCAGCAGCCGTACCACAGGGATCCTCGAAGCTTTCTTT	CASSRTTGILEAFF
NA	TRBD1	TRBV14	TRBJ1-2	TGTGCCAGCAGCCAAAGGCAGGGGGGATTGGACGGCTACACCTTC	CASSQRQGGLDGYTF
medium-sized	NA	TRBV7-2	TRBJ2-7	TGTGCCAGCAGCTCCGGCGACCCCTACGAGCAGTACTTC	CASSSGDPYEQYF
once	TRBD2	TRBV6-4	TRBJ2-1	TGTGCCAGCAGTGACTCGTCTAGCGGGGACTACAATGAGCAGTTCTTC	CASSDSSSGDYNEQFF
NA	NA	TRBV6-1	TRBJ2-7	TGTGCCATCTCCCTAGGATGGGGTGGGTTGACCTACGAGCAGTACTTC	CAISLGWGGLTYEQYF
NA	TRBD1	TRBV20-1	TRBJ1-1	TGCAGTGCTAGCTCCCGACGACAGGGGTCGAACACTGAAGCTTTCTTT	CSASSRRQGSNTEAFF
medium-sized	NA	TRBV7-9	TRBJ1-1	TGTGCCAGCAGCTTAGAGGACAGAAAAGCTTTCTTT	CASSLEDRKAFF
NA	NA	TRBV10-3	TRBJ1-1	TGTGCCATCAGTGAGTTGACAGGGAACACTGAAGCTTTCTTT	CAISELTGNTEAFF
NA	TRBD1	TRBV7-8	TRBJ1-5	TGTGCCAGCAGCGGCCCGGGACAGAACCTCAATCAGCCCCAGCATTTT	CASSGPGQNLNQPQHF
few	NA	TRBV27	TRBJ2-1	TGTGCCAGCAGTTTAGGTCGGGGGGCGATCTTACGTGAGCAGTTCTTC	CASSLGRGAILREQFF
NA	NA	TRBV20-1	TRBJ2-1	TGCAGTGCTAGAAAGATCTCCGGGGGGCAGTTCTTC	CSARKISGGQFF
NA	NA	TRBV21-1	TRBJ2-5	TGTGCCAGCAGCAAAGTGACGACTCCAGCCCTGTACCAAGAGACCCAGTACTTC	CASSKVTTPALYQETQYF
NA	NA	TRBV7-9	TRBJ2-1	TGTGCCAGCAGCCTGGACAGCAATGAGCAGTTCTTC	CASSLDSNEQFF
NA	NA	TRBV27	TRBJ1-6	TGTGCCAGCACCCTGGGGTACGGACCCTATAATTCACCCCTCCACTTT	CASTLGYGPYNSPLHF
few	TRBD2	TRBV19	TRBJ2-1	TGTGCCAGTAATGCGGGGGGGGACTACAATGAGCAGTTCTTC	CASNAGGDYNEQFF
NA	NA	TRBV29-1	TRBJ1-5	TGCAGCGAAGCACATAGCAATCAGCCCCAGCATTTT	CSEAHSNQPQHF
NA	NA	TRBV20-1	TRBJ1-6	TGCAGTGCCCAGGCCCGGAGGGGAGAATATTCACCCCTCCACTTT	CSAQARRGEYSPLHF
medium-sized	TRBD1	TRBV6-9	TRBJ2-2	TGTGCCAGCAGTCAAGGGACAGCGAACACCGGGGAGCTGTTTTTT	CASSQGTANTGELFF
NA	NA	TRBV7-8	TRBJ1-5	TGTGCCAGCGGGGCAAATCAGCCCCAGCATTTT	CASGANQPQHF
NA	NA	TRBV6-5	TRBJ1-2	TGTGCCAGCAGTTCAGGGCCCCCCAAAGGAATTATTGGCTACACCTTC	CASSSGPPKGIIGYTF
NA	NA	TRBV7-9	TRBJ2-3	TGTGCCAGCAGCAGGACAGATACGCAGTATTTT	CASSRTDTQYF
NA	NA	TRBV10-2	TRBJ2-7	TGCGCCAGCAGCCGGGGGCGTGACTACGAGCAGTACTTC	CASSRGRDYEQYF
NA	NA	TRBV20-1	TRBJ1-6	TGCAGTGCACCGCGCGGGCAAACCTATAATTCACCCCTCCACTTT	CSAPRGQTYNSPLHF